This TCR beta chain originates from a study of blood T cell repertoires in COVID-19. Across the whole study: COVID-19 samples from acute and convalescent phases originated in the United States, Italy and Spain. In each case, the material was cDNA or gDNA derived from T cells, B-cell-depleted T cells, or PBMCs.

Germline lookup yields CDR1 SGHVS and CDR2 FQNEAQ. J lost 4 bases, V lost 1 base, and 5 bases had no gene match. The CDR3 covers 16 residues. As handled by the study authors: The assay estimated nucleated cells by amplifying reference gene primers. TCRdb's copy holds only in-frame clones and misses some; the assay was immunoSEQ multiplex PCR. The DNA gave D and trimming, while V, J and clone size come from that table. The sample records about 400,000 clones, around 88% being singletons. In Seattle, patients joined the study during active infection and were tracked longitudinally. The chain has TRBV7-8 and TRBJ2-2, with 8 positions matching TRBD2. Sequencing was performed on peripheral blood. This receptor was obtained from a woman in her fifties or sixties with COVID-19, enrolled during active disease. CDR3 in DNA: TGTGCCAGCAGCTTAGGACGGGGGGGGCCCACCGGGGAGCTGTTTTTT. This encodes CASSLGRGGPTGELFF.